These 32 T cell receptor beta chains were all obtained from the same sample, sequenced in a study of response to subunit inactivated influenza vaccine. TCRdb processed the RT-PCR reads anew with MiXCR; each CDR3 protein has one entry. The data hold about 500,000 distinct CDR3 sequences, with 10% to 15% observed a single time. Sequenced material: PBMCs from blood, taken 40 to 50 days after vaccination. The receptors shown here come from a man between 45 and 60 years old who received an inactivated influenza vaccine.

This clonotype has a handful of counts. The CDR3 loop reads CASSPTGRYNSPLHF. The CDR3 coding sequence is TGTGCCAGCAGCCCCACGGGACGATATAATTCACCCCTCCACTTT. The chain carries TRBV11-2 and TRBJ1-6; a weak D match, TRBD1 (5 bases). Trimming shortened V by 5 bases and J by 4 bases, and 12 bases separated the two germline ends. The CDR3 length is 15 residues. Germline loops: CDR1 SGHAT, CDR2 FQNNGV.

This clonotype was seen only a few times. The V and J genes are TRBV28 and TRBJ2-1, with 7 bases that match TRBD2. Germline trimming cut 7 bases from V and 0 bases from J; bases unmatched to any gene: 9. This CDR3 is 16 amino acids long. From germline, CDR1 is MDHEN and CDR2 SYDVKM. CDR3 bases: TGTGCCAGCACCTTAGCTAGCGGATTCTCCTACAATGAGCAGTTCTTC. It is translated as CASTLASGFSYNEQFF.

The gene calls are TRBV15 and TRBJ2-2, with 7 bases aligning to TRBD1. The length of the CDR3 is 14 residues. CDR1 is LNHNV and CDR2 is YYDKDF in the germline V gene (reference sequence). Trimming took 3 bases from V and 8 from J; bases not matched to a gene: 6. CDR3 DNA sequence: TGTGCCACCAGCAGGGACAGGCTCACTGGGGAGCTGTTTTTT. The encoded protein is CATSRDRLTGELFF.

This clonotype was recorded at least ten times. The CDR3 coding sequence is TGTGCCAGCAGCTCTGGGGGTAATCGGGGCAATGAGCAGTTCTTC. It is translated as CASSSGGNRGNEQFF. The chain uses TRBV7-9 and TRBJ2-1; the D call may be TRBD1 or TRBD2 (5 bases each). CDR1 SEHNR and CDR2 FQNEAQ come from the germline V gene (reference sequence). The CDR3 sequence is 15 residues long. V was cut by 4 bases and J by 6 bases, with 16 bases left in between.

This clonotype was observed a handful of times. This chain connects TRBV12-3 or TRBV12-4 to TRBJ1-1; D unclear. CDR3 length: 16 residues. The V end was cut by 3 bases, the J end by 5 bases, with 19 bases between. The CDR3: CASSFGGLRSGTEAFF. The CDR3 DNA is TGTGCCAGCAGTTTTGGAGGGTTGCGTAGTGGGACTGAAGCTTTCTTT.

This chain connects TRBV5-8 to TRBJ2-1, with a possible D match to TRBD2 (6 bases). The germline V gene encodes CDR1 SGHTS and CDR2 YDEGEE. This CDR3 has 15 residues. V lost 2 bases to trimming and J lost 12 bases, with 21 bases between them. For the CDR3, the DNA is TGTGCCAGCAGCTTCCGGGCCCCCCTCACCGGGGGGCAGTTCTTC. This gives the protein CASSFRAPLTGGQFF.

In this sample, this clonotype turned up a few times. The chain is built from TRBV5-1 and TRBJ2-7; D unresolved. Trimming took off 2 bases at V and 1 base at J, with 13 bases between the two ends. CDR3 length equals 15 residues. In germline, CDR1 is SGHRS, CDR2 YFSETQ. The CDR3 loop is CASSFNSPGSYEQYF. The CDR3 coding sequence is TGCGCCAGCAGCTTTAACTCGCCAGGTTCCTACGAGCAGTACTTC.

Only a few counts were recorded for this clonotype. The V gene is TRBV27, the J gene TRBJ1-2; tentatively, D is TRBD1 (5 bases). CDR1 is MNHEY and CDR2 is SMNVEV in the germline V gene (reference sequence). The CDR3 extends over 19 amino acids. V was clipped by 6 bases and J by 0 bases, with 26 bases between them. The CDR3 sequence: CASSLSGTRSSLANYGYTF. CDR3 sequence (DNA): TGTGCCAGCAGCCTATCGGGGACCAGGTCATCTCTAGCTAACTATGGCTACACCTTC.

The chain links TRBV20-1 to TRBJ2-1; TRBD2 aligns across 7 bases. Trimming cost V 6 bases and J 2 bases; bases outside gene matches: 7. This CDR3 has 14 amino acids. Germline lookup yields CDR1 DFQATT and CDR2 SNEGSKA (reference sequence). CDR3 in amino acids: CSAPGTTTYNEQFF. The DNA of the CDR3 is TGCAGTGCACCCGGGACTACCACCTACAATGAGCAGTTCTTC.

The CDR3 nucleotides are TGTGCCAGCAGCGCACTAGCGGGGGGGTCTGTAGATACGCAGTATTTT. Residues: CASSALAGGSVDTQYF. The V gene is TRBV9, the J gene TRBJ2-3; TRBD2 aligns across 13 bases. Germline CDR1 SGDLS, CDR2 YYNGEE. V shed 3 bases and J 5 bases; nucleotides not matched to a gene: 6. This CDR3 contains 16 residues.

There are a few counts of this clonotype. The J gene is TRBJ2-7, the V gene TRBV6-5; D may be TRBD1 or TRBD2 (5 bases each). The germline CDR1 and CDR2 sequences are MNHEY and SVGAGI. V dropped 0 bases and J dropped 6 bases, with 12 bases sitting between them. This CDR3 is 14 amino acids long. The CDR3 bases are TGTGCCAGCAGTTACTCGAGGGGCCAGCCCGAGCAGTACTTC. Its protein is CASSYSRGQPEQYF.

The chain carries TRBV4-3 and TRBJ2-1, with TRBD2 matching over 9 bases. V lost 1 base, J lost 6 bases, and 4 bases stayed unmatched. The CDR3 totals 15 residues. From germline, CDR1 is LGHNA and CDR2 YSLEER. The CDR3 region has the DNA TGCGCCAGCAGCCAAGCCGGGACTAGCCCCAATGAGCAGTTCTTC. The encoded protein is CASSQAGTSPNEQFF.

This clonotype was observed many times. The V call is TRBV5-1, the J call TRBJ2-2, with D unresolved. This CDR3 has 14 residues. Germline loops: CDR1 SGHRS, CDR2 YFSETQ. V dropped 0 bases and J dropped 7 bases, with 10 bases sitting between them. This CDR3 is CASSLGREGGELFF. The CDR3 DNA sequence: TGCGCCAGCAGCTTGGGAAGGGAAGGCGGGGAGCTGTTTTTT. Drawing the rest from reference TRBV5-1 and TRBJ2-2, the complete variable domain is KAGVTQTPRYLIKTRGQQVTLSCSPISGHRSVSWYQQTPGQGLQFLFEYFSETQRNKGNFPGRFSGRQFSNSRSEMNVSTLELGDSALYLCASSLGREGGELFFGEGSRLTVL.

This clonotype appeared a few times. This chain connects TRBV20-1 to TRBJ1-5; no reliable D call. V gave up 1 base and J gave up 2 bases, with 9 bases separating them. This CDR3 has 14 residues. In germline, CDR1 is DFQATT, CDR2 SNEGSKA (reference sequence). The CDR3 protein is CSARGVIGNQPQHF. DNA for the CDR3: TGCAGTGCTAGAGGCGTTATTGGCAATCAGCCCCAGCATTTT.

In this sample, this clonotype turned up a few times. The chain has TRBV5-1 and TRBJ2-2; D is unresolved. The V end was cut by 2 bases, the J end by 7 bases, with 6 bases between. CDR1 and CDR2 (germline): SGHRS, YFSETQ. The CDR3 loop spans 12 amino acids. The CDR3 nucleotides are TGCGCCAGCAGCTTCGACGTCGGGGAGCTGTTTTTT. Translation: CASSFDVGELFF.

This clonotype was counted only a few times. The chain is built from TRBV7-9 and TRBJ1-1, with unresolved D. CDR1 and CDR2 (germline): SEHNR, FQNEAQ (reference sequence). The V gene lost 4 bases and the J gene lost 3 bases, with 9 bases spanning the gap. CDR3 size: 13 residues. CDR3 protein: CASSSSAHTEAFF. The CDR3 DNA sequence: TGTGCCAGCAGCTCGTCGGCCCACACTGAAGCTTTCTTT.

This clonotype occurred a few times. The rearrangement links TRBV5-1 to TRBJ2-7; D unresolved. Germline V gene data show CDR1 as SGHRS and CDR2 as YFSETQ. Trimming removed 3 bases at V and 3 bases at J, with 7 bases between. The CDR3 is 12 residues long. CDR3 protein: CASSSDFYEQYF. CDR3 nucleotide sequence: TGCGCCAGCAGCTCCGACTTCTACGAGCAGTACTTC.

Concerning this clonotype itself: A junction end diverges from the germline sequence, so it may reflect a read error. This chain joins TRBV7-9 and TRBJ2-1; 9 positions agree with TRBD1. The CDR3 runs 15 residues. The germline gives CDR1 SEHNR, CDR2 FQNEAQ (reference sequence). In DNA form, the CDR3 reads TGTGCCAGCAGCGAGGGACAGGGAGGTTACAATGAGCTGTTCTTC. Translation gives CASSEGQGGYNELFF.

CDR3 nucleotide sequence: TGTGCCAGCAGGAAACTAGCGGGGTACAATGAGCAGTTCTTC. Translated: CASRKLAGYNEQFF. The chain couples TRBV2 to TRBJ2-1; 10 nucleotides line up with TRBD2. J gave up 4 bases and V 6 bases, and 3 bases lay outside the gene matches. The germline gives CDR1 SNHLY, CDR2 FYNNEI. This CDR3 comprises 14 residues.

In DNA form, the CDR3 reads TGCAGTGCCGCTCTCCCGGGACGGGACAACAATGAGCAGTTCTTC. Residues: CSAALPGRDNNEQFF. The V and J genes are TRBV20-1 and TRBJ2-1, with a weak D call TRBD1 (6 bases). Germline-derived CDR1 and CDR2 are DFQATT and SNEGSKA (reference sequence). Trimming stripped 6 bases from V and 5 bases from J, with 20 bases between. This CDR3 is 15 amino acids long.

This clonotype appeared a few times. CDR3 amino acids: CSARVRRGSYNEQFF. In nucleotides, the CDR3 is TGCAGTGCTAGAGTTAGGCGGGGCTCCTACAATGAGCAGTTCTTC. The chain couples TRBV20-1 to TRBJ2-1, with D perhaps TRBD2 (6 bases). The CDR3 length is 15 residues. Germline CDR1 DFQATT, CDR2 SNEGSKA (reference sequence). V lost 1 base, J lost 0 bases, and 10 bases lay in between.

The chain couples TRBV5-1 to TRBJ2-2, with no clear D. This CDR3 is built from 16 residues. Germline CDR1 and CDR2: SGHRS and YFSETQ. V shed 0 bases and J shed 3 bases, with 12 bases lying between them. DNA for the CDR3: TGCGCCAGCAGCTTGGGGCCCCTCCGGGACACCGGGGAGCTGTTTTTT. Amino acid sequence: CASSLGPLRDTGELFF.

This clonotype was detected only a few times. This rearrangement joins TRBV20-1 to TRBJ2-7; D possibly uses TRBD1 or TRBD2 (6 bases each). V gave up 5 bases and J gave up 1 base, with 18 bases separating them. The CDR3 runs to 15 residues. Germline CDR1 reads DFQATT; CDR2 reads SNEGSKA (reference sequence). CDR3 sequence (DNA): TGCAGTGCTCTAGGTCGGGGGCGCGAATCCTACGAGCAGTACTTC. It yields the protein CSALGRGRESYEQYF.

This clonotype was picked up many times. The rearrangement links TRBV20-1 to TRBJ2-3; 10 positions agree with TRBD2. The ends lost 4 bases at V and 3 bases at J; junction bases unmatched: 7. The germline V gene encodes CDR1 DFQATT and CDR2 SNEGSKA (reference sequence). The CDR3 contains 15 residues. The CDR3 DNA reads as TGCAGTGCTATCCGGCTAGCGGGAGTGACAGATACGCAGTATTTT. This gives the protein CSAIRLAGVTDTQYF.

V is TRBV9 and J is TRBJ2-2; possibly TRBD1 or TRBD2 for D (5 bases each). Trimming shortened V by 1 base and J by 5 bases, and 9 bases separated the two germline ends. Germline CDR1 SGDLS, CDR2 YYNGEE. The CDR3 covers 14 residues. The CDR3 sequence is CASSVLGTTGELFF. CDR3 nucleotide sequence: TGTGCCAGCAGCGTACTGGGGACGACCGGGGAGCTGTTTTTT.

The chain uses TRBV12-3 or TRBV12-4 and TRBJ2-1; 9 bases map to TRBD2. There are 15 residues in the CDR3. The V segment lost 6 bases and the J segment 6 bases; nucleotides outside the gene matches: 9. The CDR3 DNA follows: TGTGCCAGCAGGCTACTAGCGGGTACTTTCAATGAGCAGTTCTTC. Translation gives CASRLLAGTFNEQFF.

This clonotype has a handful of counts. V is TRBV12-3 or TRBV12-4 and J is TRBJ2-5; D is perhaps TRBD2 (7 bases). This CDR3 is 15 amino acids long. With 3 bases removed from V and 5 bases from J, the gap between germline ends came to 16 bases. CDR3 nucleotide sequence: TGTGCCAGCAGTTTTCGAGGGGGGGCCGATGAGACCCAGTACTTC. Translation: CASSFRGGADETQYF.

The chain recombines TRBV5-5 with TRBJ2-7; the D call may be TRBD1 or TRBD2 (5 bases each). The CDR3 loop spans 15 amino acids. In germline, CDR1 is SGHKS, CDR2 YYEKEE (reference sequence). V lost 0 bases and J lost 6, with 16 bases in between. The CDR3 region is CASSLARDSVAEQYF. The CDR3 DNA reads as TGTGCCAGCAGCTTGGCCAGGGATAGCGTGGCCGAGCAGTACTTC.

Only a few counts were recorded for this clonotype. The V call is TRBV12-3 or TRBV12-4, the J call TRBJ2-1, with D perhaps matching TRBD1 (5 bases). CDR3 size: 15 residues. V was shortened by 3 bases and J by 2 bases, with 11 bases between the two germline ends. The CDR3 region has the DNA TGTGCCAGCAGTTTTAAAGGGGCACCCTACAATGAGCAGTTCTTC. Translation: CASSFKGAPYNEQFF.

V usage is TRBV9 and J usage is TRBJ2-7; D may be TRBD2 (7 bases). CDR1 and CDR2 (germline): SGDLS, YYNGEE. Trimming pared 0 bases from V and 4 bases from J, leaving 14 bases between. This CDR3 region has 15 residues. CDR3 region: CASSVGGGAGYEQYF. The CDR3, as DNA: TGTGCCAGCAGCGTAGGTGGGGGGGCCGGTTACGAGCAGTACTTC.

The rearrangement joins TRBV4-1 to TRBJ2-3; D might be TRBD2 (6 bases). There are 20 residues in the CDR3. Germline CDR1 is MGHRA and CDR2 is YSYEKL. V lost 1 base to trimming and J lost 2 bases, with 25 bases between them. In DNA, the CDR3 is TGCGCCAGCAGCCAAGGTCCTATGGCCATGATGAAGGGACTCACAGATACGCAGTATTTT. The encoded protein is CASSQGPMAMMKGLTDTQYF.

This clonotype was found a few times. The V gene is TRBV10-3, the J gene TRBJ1-5; perhaps TRBD1 as D (6 bases). The CDR3 sequence is 13 residues long. Germline V gene lookup returns CDR1 ENHRY and CDR2 SYGVKD. V lost 7 bases to trimming and J lost 5 bases, with 12 bases between them. The CDR3 loop is CAINREEDQPQHF. The CDR3 nucleotides are TGTGCCATCAACAGGGAGGAGGATCAGCCCCAGCATTTT.